A selection of T cell receptor beta chains follows, all from one sample in a study of blood T cell repertoires in COVID-19. Assay used: immunoSEQ multiplex PCR; TCRdb lists only in-frame clones, some missing. The sample comprises 270,000 or so clones, around 89% of which are singletons, and about 4.6% rests with the top ten. The sequenced sample consisted of peripheral blood. All receptors derive from a man in his forties with acute or convalescent COVID-19. The CDR3 runs from the conserved cysteine through the conserved F or W. The D gene is left open where the match is weak. Rows may omit the clone size; those that give it use once, few, many or a size class.

j_gene | v_gene | abundance | d_gene | CDR3aa | CDR3nt
TRBJ1-2 | TRBV27 | few | . | CASSSSKQGIGGYTF | TGTGCCAGCAGTTCCTCTAAACAGGGAATCGGTGGCTACACCTTC
TRBJ1-1 | TRBV27 | . | . | CASSLSSRLNTEAFF | TGTGCCAGCAGTTTATCATCCAGGCTGAACACTGAAGCTTTCTTT
TRBJ1-6 | TRBV9 | . | . | CASSVDSFNSPLHF | TGTGCCAGCAGCGTTGACAGTTTTAATTCACCCCTCCACTTT
TRBJ2-1 | TRBV5-5 | . | . | CASSLVYLVPFGEQFF | TGTGCCAGCAGCTTGGTGTACTTAGTCCCCTTCGGTGAGCAGTTCTTC
TRBJ2-7 | TRBV7-2 | . | TRBD1 | CASSFDRDQYF | TGTGCCAGCAGCTTTGACAGGGATCAGTACTTC
TRBJ2-7 | TRBV7-9 | . | TRBD1 | CASSFEGADEQYF | TGTGCCAGCAGCTTTGAGGGGGCGGACGAGCAGTACTTC
TRBJ1-5 | TRBV5-6 | . | TRBD1 | CASSRWDRDNQPQHF | TGTGCCAGCAGCAGATGGGACAGGGACAATCAGCCCCAGCATTTT
TRBJ2-3 | TRBV24-1 | once | . | CATSDTRGGGTDTQYF | TGTGCCACCAGTGATACCCGAGGGGGAGGCACAGATACGCAGTATTTT
TRBJ1-2 | TRBV2 | . | TRBD1 | CASSSRDSNYGYTF | TGTGCCAGCAGTTCCCGGGACAGCAACTATGGCTACACCTTC
TRBJ1-2 | TRBV30 | . | . | CAWSSQFRASGYTF | TGTGCCTGGAGTTCTCAATTCAGGGCATCTGGCTACACCTTC
TRBJ1-1 | TRBV2 | . | . | CASTRQVNTEAFF | TGTGCCAGCACTCGACAGGTCAACACTGAAGCTTTCTTT
TRBJ1-2 | TRBV3-1/TRBV3-2 | . | TRBD1 | CASSHFDRVDGYTF | TGTGCCAGCAGCCACTTTGACAGGGTTGATGGCTACACCTTC
TRBJ2-1 | TRBV18 | . | . | CASSRDRAGNEQFF | TGTGCCAGCTCACGTGACAGGGCGGGGAATGAGCAGTTCTTC
TRBJ1-1 | TRBV6-5 | . | . | CASSYSLGRSNTEAFF | TGTGCCAGCAGTTACTCGCTGGGGAGATCGAACACTGAAGCTTTCTTT
TRBJ1-1 | TRBV30 | . | . | CAWSRDTEAFF | TGTGCCTGGAGTCGGGACACTGAAGCTTTCTTT
TRBJ1-5 | TRBV19 | . | . | CASSRGLGNQPQHF | TGTGCCAGTAGTAGGGGACTAGGCAATCAGCCCCAGCATTTT
TRBJ1-5 | TRBV10-2 | . | TRBD1 | CASSEAGTVNQPQHF | TGCGCCAGCAGTGAAGCCGGGACAGTGAATCAGCCCCAGCATTTT
TRBJ1-1 | TRBV29-1 | . | TRBD1 | CSVNGGTGGPEAFF | TGCAGCGTGAATGGGGGAACAGGGGGACCTGAAGCTTTCTTT
TRBJ2-3 | TRBV7-2 | . | . | CASSLKVVAGTSTDTQYF | TGTGCCAGCAGCTTAAAGGTCGTGGCGGGTACTAGCACAGATACGCAGTATTTT
TRBJ1-2 | TRBV5-1 | . | TRBD1 | CASRPRGQGYGYTF | TGCGCCAGCAGACCCCGGGGACAGGGATACGGCTACACCTTC
TRBJ2-7 | TRBV6-5 | . | . | CASSYGQGPYEQYF | TGTGCCAGCAGTTACGGGCAGGGGCCCTACGAGCAGTACTTC
TRBJ2-1 | TRBV7-9 | . | . | CASSLSLPPEFF | TGTGCCAGCAGCTTAAGCTTACCTCCGGAGTTCTTC
TRBJ2-3 | TRBV12-3/TRBV12-4 | . | . | CASSRTQGTQYF | TGTGCCAGCAGTCGTACTCAGGGTACGCAGTATTTT
TRBJ1-1 | TRBV24-1 | . | TRBD1 | CATSDPGQGNTEAFF | TGTGCCACCAGTGATCCCGGACAGGGGAACACTGAAGCTTTCTTT
TRBJ2-3 | TRBV11-2 | once | TRBD1 | CASSDRQGRTDTQYF | TGTGCCAGCAGCGACCGACAGGGGCGCACAGATACGCAGTATTTT
TRBJ1-2 | TRBV12-5 | . | . | CASGPPRGLGYGYTF | TGTGCTAGTGGTCCCCCGCGGGGATTAGGTTATGGCTACACCTTC
TRBJ1-1 | TRBV11-2 | . | . | CASSFEHNTEAFF | TGTGCCAGCAGCTTCGAACACAACACTGAAGCTTTCTTT
TRBJ1-1 | TRBV7-8 | . | . | CASSLARSSISSEAFF | TGTGCCAGCAGCTTAGCGCGGTCCTCGATCAGCAGTGAAGCTTTCTTT
TRBJ2-7 | TRBV6-5 | . | TRBD1 | CASRRTGEYEQYF | TGTGCCAGCAGGAGGACAGGGGAGTACGAGCAGTACTTC
TRBJ2-7 | TRBV3-1/TRBV3-2 | . | TRBD2 | CASSQSSGGPYEQYF | TGTGCCAGCAGCCAGTCTAGCGGGGGGCCGTACGAGCAGTACTTC
TRBJ1-5 | TRBV11-1 | few | . | CASSHPGINQPQHF | TGTGCCAGCAGCCACCCAGGGATCAATCAGCCCCAGCATTTT
TRBJ1-4 | TRBV7-9 | once | TRBD1 | CASSHLLPSGTGQEKLFF | TGTGCCAGCAGCCATCTCCTTCCTTCCGGGACAGGGCAAGAAAAACTGTTTTTT
TRBJ1-4 | TRBV4-2 | . | TRBD1 | CASSHPGQSNEKLFF | TGTGCCAGCAGCCATCCGGGACAGAGTAATGAAAAACTGTTTTTT
TRBJ2-3 | TRBV27 | . | . | CASSFFGNTQYF | TGTGCCAGCAGTTTTTTCGGGAATACGCAGTATTTT
TRBJ2-7 | TRBV7-8 | . | TRBD1 | CASSPTGDHYEQYF | TGTGCCAGCAGCCCGACAGGGGATCACTACGAGCAGTACTTC